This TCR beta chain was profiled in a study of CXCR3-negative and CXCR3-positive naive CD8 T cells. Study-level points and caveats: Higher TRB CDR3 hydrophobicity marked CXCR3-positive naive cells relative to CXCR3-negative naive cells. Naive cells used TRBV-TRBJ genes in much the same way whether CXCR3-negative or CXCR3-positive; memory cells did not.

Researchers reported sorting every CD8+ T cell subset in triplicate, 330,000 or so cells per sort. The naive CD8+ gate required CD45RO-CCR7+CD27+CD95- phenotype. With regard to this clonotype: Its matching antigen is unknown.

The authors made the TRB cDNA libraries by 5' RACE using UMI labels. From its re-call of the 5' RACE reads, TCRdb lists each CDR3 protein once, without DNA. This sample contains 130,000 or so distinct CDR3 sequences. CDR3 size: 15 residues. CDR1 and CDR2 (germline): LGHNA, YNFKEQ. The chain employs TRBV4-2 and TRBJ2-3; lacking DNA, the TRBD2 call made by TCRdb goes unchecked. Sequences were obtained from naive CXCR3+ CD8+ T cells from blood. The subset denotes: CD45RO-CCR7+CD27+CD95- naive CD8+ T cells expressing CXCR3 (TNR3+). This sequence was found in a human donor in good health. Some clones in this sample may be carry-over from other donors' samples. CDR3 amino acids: CASSQAEGSTDTQYF.